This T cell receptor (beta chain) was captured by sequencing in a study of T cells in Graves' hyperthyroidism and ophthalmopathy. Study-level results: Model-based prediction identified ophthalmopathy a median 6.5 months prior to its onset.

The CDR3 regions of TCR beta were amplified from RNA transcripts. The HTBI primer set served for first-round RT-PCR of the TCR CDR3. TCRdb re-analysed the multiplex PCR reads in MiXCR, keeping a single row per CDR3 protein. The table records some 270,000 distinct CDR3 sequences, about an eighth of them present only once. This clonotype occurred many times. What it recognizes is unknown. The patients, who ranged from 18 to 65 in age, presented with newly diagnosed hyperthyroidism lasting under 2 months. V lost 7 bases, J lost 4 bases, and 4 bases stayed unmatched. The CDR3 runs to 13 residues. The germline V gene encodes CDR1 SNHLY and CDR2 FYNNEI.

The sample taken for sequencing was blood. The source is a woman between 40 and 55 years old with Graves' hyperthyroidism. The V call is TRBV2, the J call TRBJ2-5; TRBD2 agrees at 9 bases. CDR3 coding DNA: TGTGCCAGCAAAGCGGGAGGTCGAGAGACCCAGTACTTC. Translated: CASKAGGRETQYF.